A single sample gave rise to the 24 T cell receptor beta chains below, sequenced in a study of blood T cell repertoires in COVID-19. Sequencing used immunoSEQ multiplex PCR; TCRdb keeps in-frame clones, though not all of them. The table includes over 60,000 clones, around 77% detected once. The specimen sequenced was peripheral blood. These receptors were obtained from a man older than 75 with active or convalescent COVID-19.

The CDR3: CATSDQGGEAFF. In nucleotides, the CDR3 is TGTGCCACCAGTGATCAGGGCGGTGAAGCTTTCTTT. This chain uses TRBV24-1 with TRBJ1-1; D is possibly TRBD1 (5 bases). Germline CDR1 reads KGHDR; CDR2 reads SFDVKD. Trimming removed 3 bases at V and 7 bases at J, with 8 bases between. The CDR3 totals 12 residues.

The chain is built from TRBV19 and TRBJ1-5; no clear D. Trimming took 0 bases from V and 5 from J, leaving 5 bases between them. This CDR3 comprises 13 residues. Germline lookup yields CDR1 LNHDA and CDR2 SQIVND (reference sequence). In DNA, the CDR3 is TGTGCCAGTAGTATAGATCGGGATCAGCCCCAGCATTTT. Its protein is CASSIDRDQPQHF.

V and J are TRBV6-5 and TRBJ1-6; possible D gene TRBD1, 6 bases. CDR3 length: 12 residues. Trimming removed 5 bases from V and 7 bases from J, with 6 bases in between. Germline-derived CDR1 and CDR2 are MNHEY and SVGAGI. The CDR3 nucleotides read TGTGCCAGCAGTACAGGGAATTCACCCCTCCACTTT. It yields the protein CASSTGNSPLHF.

This clone was observed a handful of times. The J gene is TRBJ2-7, the V gene TRBV5-4; tentatively, D is TRBD1 (5 bases). This CDR3 region has 12 residues. The V gene's germline CDR1 is SGHNT and CDR2 YYREEE (reference sequence). Trimming pared 8 bases from V and 4 bases from J, leaving 13 bases between. CDR3 nucleotides: TGTGCCAGTTCGCGCGACAGTTACGAGCAGTACTTC. Residues: CASSRDSYEQYF.

This clone was counted a few times. The chain combines TRBV19 with TRBJ1-1, with D perhaps matching TRBD1 (6 bases). Germline V gene lookup returns CDR1 LNHDA and CDR2 SQIVND (reference sequence). V was shortened by 5 bases and J by 0 bases, with 13 bases between the two germline ends. This CDR3 has 15 amino acids. The CDR3 nucleotides read TGTGCCAGTAGTCCCAGGGGTGGGATGAACACTGAAGCTTTCTTT. This sequence encodes CASSPRGGMNTEAFF.

This clone was found a few times. This sequence joins TRBV20-1 and TRBJ2-7; D call uncertain. The CDR3 runs 11 residues. Trimming took 3 bases from V and 3 from J, leaving 6 bases between them. The germline V gene encodes CDR1 DFQATT and CDR2 SNEGSKA (reference sequence). The CDR3 coding sequence is TGCAGTGCTAGTGAGAGCTACGAGCAGTACTTC. The encoded protein is CSASESYEQYF.

The chain employs TRBV5-1 and TRBJ1-4, with 9 bases identical to TRBD1. Germline V gives CDR1 SGHRS, CDR2 YFSETQ. With V trimmed by 4 bases and J by 8 bases, 0 bases remained unmatched. The CDR3 runs 12 residues. CDR3 sequence reads: CASSDRGEKLFF. The CDR3 DNA reads TGCGCCAGCAGCGACAGGGGGGAAAAACTGTTTTTT.

The chain links TRBV7-8 to TRBJ2-7; D not resolved. This CDR3 has 11 amino acids. Trimming stripped 6 bases from V and 4 bases from J, with 7 bases between. The germline CDR1 and CDR2 sequences are SGHVS and FQNEAQ. In nucleotides, the CDR3 is TGTGCCAGCAGATCGTCGTACGAGCAGTACTTC. It encodes CASRSSYEQYF.

This chain uses TRBV4-2 with TRBJ1-4; TRBD1 is a possible D gene (6 bases). The CDR3 is 15 amino acids. Germline CDR1 reads LGHNA; CDR2 reads YNFKEQ. Trimming took 0 bases from V and 3 from J, leaving 8 bases between them. For the CDR3, the DNA is TGTGCCAGCAGCCAAGATCAGGGGCCTAATGAAAAACTGTTTTTT. As protein: CASSQDQGPNEKLFF.

J is TRBJ2-2 and V is TRBV6-2 or TRBV6-3; TRBD2 aligns across 14 bases. The CDR3 runs to 17 residues. With V trimmed by 5 bases and J by 6 bases, 8 bases remained unmatched. Germline V CDR1 and CDR2: MNHEY, SVGEGT. The CDR3, as DNA: TGTGCCAGCAGTCCCGGGACTAGCGGGAGTTCGGCCGGGGAGCTGTTTTTT. Translated: CASSPGTSGSSAGELFF.

V usage is TRBV6-2 or TRBV6-3 and J usage is TRBJ2-2; 12 bases map to TRBD2. There are 15 residues in the CDR3. Germline CDR1 and CDR2: MNHEY and SVGEGT. The ends lost 5 bases at V and 3 bases at J; junction bases unmatched: 1. The CDR3 loop is CASSLAGGDTGELFF. The CDR3 DNA reads TGTGCCAGCAGTCTAGCGGGAGGGGACACCGGGGAGCTGTTTTTT.

The V gene is TRBV9, the J gene TRBJ1-6, with 8 positions matching TRBD1. The junction had 9 bases not matched to a gene; V was cut back by 3 bases and J by 7 bases. The CDR3 has 16 residues. Germline values: CDR1 SGDLS, CDR2 YYNGEE. CDR3 sequence: CASSGAGTGENSPLHF. The CDR3 DNA sequence: TGTGCCAGCAGCGGCGCCGGGACAGGCGAAAATTCACCCCTCCACTTT.

The V gene is TRBV29-1, the J gene TRBJ2-7; TRBD1 matches 7 bases. In germline, CDR1 is SQVTM, CDR2 ANQGSEA. The CDR3 runs 12 residues. V lost 7 bases and J lost 0; bases outside the gene matches: 3. The CDR3 loop reads CSGQGDSYEQYF. Written as DNA, the CDR3 is TGCAGCGGTCAGGGGGACTCCTACGAGCAGTACTTC.

The CDR3 DNA follows: TGTGCCAGCAGTGGGGAGGTAATTCAGCCCCAGCATTTT. It yields the protein CASSGEVIQPQHF. J is TRBJ1-5 and V is TRBV2; no reliable D call. Germline loops: CDR1 SNHLY, CDR2 FYNNEI. V was pared by 4 bases and J by 6 bases, with 10 bases between. The CDR3 consists of 13 residues.

The CDR3 DNA follows: TGCGCCAGCAGCCAAGATCGGGAGCCTAGCTCCTACGAGCAGTACTTC. Protein: CASSQDREPSSYEQYF. The chain recombines TRBV4-1 with TRBJ2-7; TRBD2 is a possible D gene (6 bases). The germline gives CDR1 MGHRA, CDR2 YSYEKL. This CDR3 has 16 residues. V lost 0 bases and J 0 bases, leaving 12 bases between the germline ends.

This chain uses TRBV5-4 with TRBJ1-1; D may be TRBD1 (5 bases). CDR3 size: 15 residues. V lost 4 bases and J 5 bases, leaving 18 bases between the germline ends. Germline CDR1 reads SGHNT; CDR2 reads YYREEE (reference sequence). The CDR3 DNA sequence: TGTGCCAGCAGCCCTGACCGGGGGAGCAATACTGAAGCTTTCTTT. This sequence encodes CASSPDRGSNTEAFF. Combining the CDR3 with reference TRBV5-4 and TRBJ1-1 gives the whole variable domain ETGVTQSPTHLIKTRGQQVTLRCSSQSGHNTVSWYQQALGQGPQFIFQYYREEENGRGNFPPRFSGLQFPNYSSELNVNALELDDSALYLCASSPDRGSNTEAFFGQGTRLTVV.

This clone was detected once. The rearrangement links TRBV7-9 to TRBJ2-5; TRBD2 matches 8 bases. Germline CDR1 SEHNR, CDR2 FQNEAQ (reference sequence). After removal of 1 base from V and 5 bases from J, the junction contained 9 bases not matched to a gene. The CDR3 contains 16 residues. The CDR3 loop reads CASSLGVSGIGETQYF. In DNA, the CDR3 is TGTGCCAGCAGCTTAGGGGTTAGCGGGATAGGCGAGACCCAGTACTTC.

The chain has TRBV19 and TRBJ1-2; possibly TRBD1 for D (6 bases). Germline CDR1 LNHDA, CDR2 SQIVND (reference sequence). There are 13 residues in the CDR3. Trimming removed 0 bases at V and 5 bases at J, with 7 bases between. The CDR3 region has the DNA TGTGCCAGTAGTATAGACGGACAGTATGGCTACACCTTC. This codes for CASSIDGQYGYTF.

The genes are TRBV2 and TRBJ2-2; TRBD2 matches 10 bases. Germline V gives CDR1 SNHLY, CDR2 FYNNEI. There are 15 residues in the CDR3. Trimming took 6 bases from V and 5 from J; bases not matched to a gene: 6. CDR3: CASSHGLAETGELFF. The CDR3 nucleotides read TGTGCCAGCAGCCACGGACTAGCGGAAACCGGGGAGCTGTTTTTT.

This chain uses TRBV2 with TRBJ2-7, with 10 bases fitting TRBD2. With 6 bases clipped from V and 3 bases from J, the junction kept 8 bases outside the gene matches. The CDR3 covers 15 residues. Germline CDR1 SNHLY, CDR2 FYNNEI. The CDR3 reads CASSGPSGSFYEQYF. The CDR3 coding sequence is TGTGCCAGCAGCGGACCTAGCGGGAGTTTCTACGAGCAGTACTTC.

This chain links TRBV3-1 (or the pseudogene TRBV3-2) with TRBJ1-2; TRBD1 matches at 10 bases. Trimming removed 1 base from V and 6 bases from J; junction bases left unmatched: 5. Germline V CDR1 and CDR2: LGHDT, YNNKEL (reference sequence). The CDR3 totals 15 residues. The CDR3 protein is CASSQGGQGKNGYTF. DNA for the CDR3: TGTGCCAGCAGCCAAGGGGGACAGGGGAAGAATGGCTACACCTTC.

J is TRBJ2-1 and V is TRBV7-3; 7 positions agree with TRBD1. The CDR3 is 14 amino acids. The V and J ends lost 1 base and 6 bases, in that order; junction bases with no gene match: 3. Per germline, CDR1 SGHTA and CDR2 FQGTGA. The DNA for the CDR3 is TGTGCCAGCAGCTTAAGGGACAGCCCCAATGAGCAGTTCTTC. It is translated as CASSLRDSPNEQFF.

This clone was observed many times. V usage is TRBV29-1 and J usage is TRBJ1-2, with 9 positions matching TRBD1. CDR3 length equals 13 residues. V shed 7 bases and J 3 bases; nucleotides not matched to a gene: 6. CDR1 is SQVTM, CDR2 ANQGSEA, per germline. The CDR3 loop is CSAGQGMDYGYTF. Here the CDR3 DNA reads TGCAGCGCCGGACAGGGGATGGACTATGGCTACACCTTC. The full variable domain, in which reference TRBV29-1 and TRBJ1-2 provide the parts outside the CDR3, is SAVISQKPSRDICQRGTSLTIQCQVDSQVTMMFWYRQQPGQSLTLIATANQGSEATYESGFVIDKFPISRPNLTFSTLTVSNMSPEDSSIYLCSAGQGMDYGYTFGSGTRLTVV.

V and J are TRBV2 and TRBJ2-7; perhaps TRBD1 as D (5 bases). V gave up 8 bases and J gave up 0 bases, with 8 bases separating them. Germline V gene sequence: CDR1 SNHLY, CDR2 FYNNEI. The CDR3 is made up of 12 amino acids. CDR3 bases: TGTGCCAGCTCGGACATCTCCTACGAGCAGTACTTC. Protein: CASSDISYEQYF.